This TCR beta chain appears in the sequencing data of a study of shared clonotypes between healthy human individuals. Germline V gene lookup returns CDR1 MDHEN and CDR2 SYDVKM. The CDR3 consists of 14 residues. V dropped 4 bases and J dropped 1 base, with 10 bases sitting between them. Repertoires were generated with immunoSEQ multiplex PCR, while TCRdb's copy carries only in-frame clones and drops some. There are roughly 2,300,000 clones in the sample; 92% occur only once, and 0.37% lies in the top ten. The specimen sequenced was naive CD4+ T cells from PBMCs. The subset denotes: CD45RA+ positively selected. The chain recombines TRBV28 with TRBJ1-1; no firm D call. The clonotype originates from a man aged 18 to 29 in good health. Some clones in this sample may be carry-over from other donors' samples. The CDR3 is CASSSRLSNTEAFF. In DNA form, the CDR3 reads TGTGCCAGCAGTTCCAGGTTATCGAACACTGAAGCTTTCTTT.